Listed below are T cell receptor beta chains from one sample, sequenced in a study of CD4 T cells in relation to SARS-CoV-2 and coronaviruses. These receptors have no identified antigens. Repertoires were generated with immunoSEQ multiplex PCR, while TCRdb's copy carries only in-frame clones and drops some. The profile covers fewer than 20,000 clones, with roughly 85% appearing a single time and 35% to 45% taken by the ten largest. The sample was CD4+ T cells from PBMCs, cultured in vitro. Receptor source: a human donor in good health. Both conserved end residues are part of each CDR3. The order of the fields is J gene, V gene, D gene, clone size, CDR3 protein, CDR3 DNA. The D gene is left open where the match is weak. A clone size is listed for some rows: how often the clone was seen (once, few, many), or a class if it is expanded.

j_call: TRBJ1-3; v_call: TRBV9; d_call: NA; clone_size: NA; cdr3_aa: CASSSSWLSGNTIYF; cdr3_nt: TGTGCCAGCAGCTCGTCCTGGCTGTCTGGAAACACCATATATTTT
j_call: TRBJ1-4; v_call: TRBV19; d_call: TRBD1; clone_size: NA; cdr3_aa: CASRFPGTGSKLFF; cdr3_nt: TGTGCCAGTAGGTTCCCGGGGACAGGCTCGAAACTGTTTTTT
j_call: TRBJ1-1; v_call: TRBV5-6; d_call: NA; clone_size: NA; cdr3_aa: CASSPLRGNTEAFF; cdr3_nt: TGTGCCAGCAGTCCCCTGCGGGGGAACACTGAAGCTTTCTTT
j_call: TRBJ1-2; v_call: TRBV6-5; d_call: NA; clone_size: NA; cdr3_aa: CASRTREEATGYTF; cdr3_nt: TGTGCCAGCAGAACCAGGGAGGAGGCAACTGGCTACACCTTC
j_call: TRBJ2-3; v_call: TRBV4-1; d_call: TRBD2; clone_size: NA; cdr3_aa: CASSPQVAGITDTQYF; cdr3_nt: TGCGCCAGCAGCCCTCAGGTAGCGGGGATCACAGATACGCAGTATTTT
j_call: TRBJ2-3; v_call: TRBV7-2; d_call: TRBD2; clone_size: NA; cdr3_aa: CASSLAAPGGRATDTQYF; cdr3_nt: TGTGCCAGCAGCTTAGCGGCACCTGGCGGGAGGGCCACAGATACGCAGTATTTT
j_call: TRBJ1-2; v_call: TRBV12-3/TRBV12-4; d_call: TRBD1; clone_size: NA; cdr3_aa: CASRGTANYGYTF; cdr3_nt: TGTGCCAGCAGAGGGACAGCCAACTATGGCTACACCTTC
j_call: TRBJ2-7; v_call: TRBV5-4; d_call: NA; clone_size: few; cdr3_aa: CASSLEGWHEQYF; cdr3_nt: TGTGCCAGCAGCTTAGAGGGTTGGCACGAGCAGTACTTC
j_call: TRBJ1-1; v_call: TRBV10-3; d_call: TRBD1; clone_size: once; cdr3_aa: CAISETGETEAFF; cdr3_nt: TGTGCCATCAGTGAAACAGGGGAAACTGAAGCTTTCTTT
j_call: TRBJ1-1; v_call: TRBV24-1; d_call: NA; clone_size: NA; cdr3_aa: CATSLSGNTEAFF; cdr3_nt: TGTGCCACCAGCCTAAGCGGGAACACTGAAGCTTTCTTT
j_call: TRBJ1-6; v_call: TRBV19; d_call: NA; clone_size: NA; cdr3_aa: CASSISLVAGSPLHF; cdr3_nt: TGTGCCAGTAGTATCTCCCTGGTGGCGGGTTCACCCCTCCACTTT
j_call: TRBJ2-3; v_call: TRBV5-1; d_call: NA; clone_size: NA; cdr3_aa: CASSLGGRFTDTQYF; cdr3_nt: TGCGCCAGCAGCTTGGGGGGGAGATTCACAGATACGCAGTATTTT
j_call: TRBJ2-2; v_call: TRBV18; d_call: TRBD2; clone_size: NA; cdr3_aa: CASSPRLTGTSGSNTGELFF; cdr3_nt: TGTGCCAGCTCACCACGGCTGACCGGGACTAGCGGGAGTAACACCGGGGAGCTGTTTTTT
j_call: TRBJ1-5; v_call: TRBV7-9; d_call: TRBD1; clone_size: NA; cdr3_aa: CASSPSGGNNQPQHF; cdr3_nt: TGTGCCAGCAGCCCCTCAGGGGGGAACAATCAGCCCCAGCATTTT
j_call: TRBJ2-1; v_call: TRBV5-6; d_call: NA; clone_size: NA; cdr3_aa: CASSLLASVYNEQFF; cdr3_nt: TGTGCCAGCAGCTTGTTGGCTAGCGTATACAATGAGCAGTTCTTC
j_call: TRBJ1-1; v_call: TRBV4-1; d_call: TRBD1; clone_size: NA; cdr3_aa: CASSQGDSLNTEAFF; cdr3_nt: TGCGCCAGCAGCCAAGGGGACAGCTTGAACACTGAAGCTTTCTTT
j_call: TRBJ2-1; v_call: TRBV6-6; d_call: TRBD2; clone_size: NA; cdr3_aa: CASGLATYNEQFF; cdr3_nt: TGTGCCAGTGGACTAGCGACCTACAATGAGCAGTTCTTC
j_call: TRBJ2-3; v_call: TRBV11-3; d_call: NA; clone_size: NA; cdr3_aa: CASSLGGQLTDTQYF; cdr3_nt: TGTGCCAGCAGCTTGGGGGGACAGCTCACAGATACGCAGTATTTT
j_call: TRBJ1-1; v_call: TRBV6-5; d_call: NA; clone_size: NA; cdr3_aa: CASTIFHDPQDLAFF; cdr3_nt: TGTGCCAGCACCATCTTCCACGATCCCCAGGACTTAGCTTTCTTT
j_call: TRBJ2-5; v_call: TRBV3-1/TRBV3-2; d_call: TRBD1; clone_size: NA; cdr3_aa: CASTLNMPGQRKETQYF; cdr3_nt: TGTGCCAGCACGCTCAACATGCCGGGACAGCGAAAAGAGACCCAGTACTTC
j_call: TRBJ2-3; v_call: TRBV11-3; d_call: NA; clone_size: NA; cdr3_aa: CASSLGGPDDTQYF; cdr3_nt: TGTGCCAGCAGCTTAGGTGGCCCGGACGATACGCAGTATTTT
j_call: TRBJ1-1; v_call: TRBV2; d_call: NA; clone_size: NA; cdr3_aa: CASSRLGGEVEAFF; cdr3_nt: TGTGCCAGCAGTCGGCTAGGAGGGGAAGTAGAAGCTTTCTTT
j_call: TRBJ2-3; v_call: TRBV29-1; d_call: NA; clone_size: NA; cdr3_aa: CSVEGGSPNSMDTQYF; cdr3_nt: TGCAGCGTTGAAGGGGGAAGCCCGAACTCAATGGATACGCAGTATTTT
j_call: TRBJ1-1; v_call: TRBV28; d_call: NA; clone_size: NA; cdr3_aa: CASSLLSTGRSWTEAFF; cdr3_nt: TGTGCCAGCAGTTTACTATCTACAGGGAGGTCGTGGACTGAAGCTTTCTTT